One and the same sample provided the 14 T cell receptor beta chains below, sequenced in a study of cytomegalovirus exposure and HLA in healthy donors. The primer mix had 60 Vbeta and 13 Jbeta primers. Clones were read by immunoSEQ multiplex PCR, and TCRdb kept only the in-frame ones, dropping some. The sample has roughly 150,000 clones; 60% to 80% are singletons. The sequencing input was PBMCs. These receptor sequences come from a young man in good health and CMV-seronegative.

This clone was observed a single time. This sample includes further DNA sequences coding for the same CDR3. The chain employs TRBV20-1 and TRBJ1-2; D is possibly TRBD1 (6 bases). The CDR3 has 11 residues. Germline assignment: CDR1 DFQATT and CDR2 SNEGSKA (reference sequence). V was clipped by 4 bases and J by 6 bases, with 9 bases between them. CDR3 nucleotides: TGCAGTGCTACGGGGGGCAATGGCTACACCTTC. Amino acid sequence: CSATGGNGYTF.

J is TRBJ1-5 and V is TRBV6-1, with D tentatively TRBD1 (6 bases). There are 15 residues in the CDR3. Germline V gene sequence: CDR1 MNHNS, CDR2 SASEGT. V was cut by 0 bases and J by 6 bases, with 12 bases left in between. CDR3 sequence: CASSEAGSGVQPQHF. CDR3 DNA: TGTGCCAGCAGTGAAGCTGGGTCAGGGGTTCAGCCCCAGCATTTT.

The genes are TRBV19 and TRBJ2-3, with TRBD1 as a possible D gene (6 bases). The length of the CDR3 is 15 residues. Trimming cost V 8 bases and J 1 base, with 16 bases left between them. Looked up from germline, CDR1 is LNHDA and CDR2 is SQIVND (reference sequence). As DNA, the CDR3 is TGTGCCAGTGGCAACCCGGGACAACGCACAGATACGCAGTATTTT. Protein sequence: CASGNPGQRTDTQYF.

This clone appeared once. The chain couples TRBV27 to TRBJ2-5; D is ambiguous. The V end was cut by 4 bases, the J end by 2 bases, with 8 bases between. CDR1 is MNHEY and CDR2 is SMNVEV in the germline V gene (reference sequence). The length of the CDR3 is 13 residues. CDR3 sequence: CASSSPLQETQYF. CDR3 bases: TGTGCCAGCAGTTCACCACTTCAAGAGACCCAGTACTTC.

The chain links TRBV2 to TRBJ1-2; TRBD1 matches 8 bases. V lost 6 bases, J lost 5 bases, and 8 bases stayed unmatched. CDR3 size: 14 residues. Germline V gives CDR1 SNHLY, CDR2 FYNNEI. The CDR3 DNA sequence: TGTGCCAGCAGAAGGACAGGGCTAAGGTATGGCTACACCTTC. This gives the protein CASRRTGLRYGYTF.

This chain uses TRBV18 with TRBJ2-7; 7 bases are shared with TRBD2. V lost 3 bases to trimming and J lost 4 bases; unmatched junction nucleotides: 3. CDR1 and CDR2 (germline): KGHSH, LQKENI. The CDR3 contains 13 residues. CDR3 DNA: TGTGCCAGCTCACCGGGGGGGAAATACGAGCAGTACTTC. Its translation: CASSPGGKYEQYF.

This chain connects TRBV28 to TRBJ2-2; D call uncertain. The CDR3 totals 14 residues. CDR1 MDHEN and CDR2 SYDVKM come from the germline V gene. The ends were cut back, 3 bases at V and 1 base at J, with 6 bases in the middle. The CDR3 DNA reads as TGTGCCAGCAGTTTTCAGTGGAACACCGGGGAGCTGTTTTTT. Its protein product is CASSFQWNTGELFF.

V is TRBV28 and J is TRBJ1-1; D not resolved. Germline V gene data show CDR1 as MDHEN and CDR2 as SYDVKM. V was cut by 4 bases and J by 4 bases, with 13 bases left in between. This CDR3 has 14 residues. CDR3 in amino acids: CASSSPGSGTEAFF. The CDR3 DNA reads TGTGCCAGCAGTTCTCCCGGGTCGGGCACTGAAGCTTTCTTT.

Worth noting for this clone: The sample carries other DNA sequences with the same CDR3. J is TRBJ2-3 and V is TRBV6-5; unclear D gene. CDR1 and CDR2 (germline): MNHEY, SVGAGI. The CDR3 totals 11 residues. Trimming removed 5 bases from V and 5 bases from J, with 5 bases in between. The CDR3 nucleotides are TGTGCCAGCAGTAGAGGAGATACGCAGTATTTT. This translates into CASSRGDTQYF.

The chain carries TRBV30 and TRBJ2-7, with 8 bases identical to TRBD1. There are 16 residues in the CDR3. With 1 base clipped from V and 4 bases from J, the junction kept 12 bases outside the gene matches. Germline loops: CDR1 GTSNPN, CDR2 SVGIG (reference sequence). CDR3 residues: CAWSGTGTGGGYEQYF. The CDR3 DNA is TGTGCCTGGAGTGGAACCGGGACAGGAGGTGGTTACGAGCAGTACTTC.

The chain's CDR3 is CASSEGVAGGGFF. The CDR3 DNA reads TGCGCCAGCAGCGAAGGAGTAGCGGGAGGAGGGTTCTTC. The J gene is TRBJ2-1, the V gene TRBV5-1, with 10 positions matching TRBD2. The CDR3 is 13 residues long. Germline CDR1 is SGHRS and CDR2 is YFSETQ. The V and J ends lost 4 bases and 15 bases, in that order; junction bases with no gene match: 10.

V is TRBV28 and J is TRBJ1-2; 8 bases map to TRBD1. V shed 3 bases, J shed 6 bases, and the junction held 9 bases outside the gene matches. Germline V gene lookup returns CDR1 MDHEN and CDR2 SYDVKM. This CDR3 contains 15 residues. The CDR3 DNA sequence: TGTGCCAGCAGTTTGTCGGACAGGGTTTCGGATGGCTACACCTTC. Encoded protein: CASSLSDRVSDGYTF.

The J gene is TRBJ2-3, the V gene TRBV10-3; the match to TRBD2 covers 7 bases. V lost 10 bases, J lost 2 bases, and 9 bases stayed unmatched. There are 14 residues in the CDR3. Germline CDR1 and CDR2: ENHRY and SYGVKD. CDR3 loop: CATLAGHSTDTQYF. The CDR3 nucleotides are TGTGCCACCTTAGCGGGCCACTCCACAGATACGCAGTATTTT.

The chain combines TRBV10-3 with TRBJ2-7; D remains ambiguous. Trimming took 7 bases from V and 0 from J, leaving 10 bases between them. This CDR3 spans 13 amino acids. The germline CDR1 and CDR2 sequences are ENHRY and SYGVKD. CDR3 residues: CAINPGSSYEQYF. Here the CDR3 DNA reads TGTGCCATCAATCCAGGAAGCTCCTACGAGCAGTACTTC.